The subject of this entry is one T cell receptor beta chain. This sample is drawn from a study of blood T cell repertoires in COVID-19. Across the whole study: Sources were T cells, B-cell-depleted T cells, or PBMCs; the material itself was cDNA or gDNA.

Original processing notes: Estimation of nucleated cell counts relied on the amplification of reference gene primers. Produced via immunoSEQ multiplex PCR; TCRdb's table is partial and in-frame only. That table supplies the V and J calls and clone size; D and trimming were determined from the DNA. The table includes 120,000 to 150,000 clones, about 87% detected once. The germline V gene has CDR1 SNHLY and CDR2 FYNNEI. The CDR3 has 13 residues. The V end lost 8 bases, the J end lost 4 bases, and 12 bases lay between the germline ends. J is TRBJ1-5 and V is TRBV2; D is ambiguous. The sample consisted of peripheral blood. The sequence was collected from a man older than 75 with acute or convalescent COVID-19. The CDR3 nucleotides read TGTGCCAGCTCCGAGGAGGTTAATCAGCCCCAGCATTTT. This encodes CASSEEVNQPQHF.